Presented here are 12 T cell receptor beta chains from one specimen sequenced in a study of blood T cell repertoires in COVID-19. Clones were sequenced by immunoSEQ multiplex PCR, and TCRdb holds only the in-frame ones, with some missing. The sample yields fewer than 250,000 clones, roughly 86% seen once. Sample: peripheral blood. The receptor set was obtained from a woman aged 80 or over with COVID-19, enrolled during active disease.

This clone was detected only once. The rearrangement joins TRBV19 to TRBJ1-5; the D gene is possibly TRBD1 (6 bases). Deletions cut 4 bases from V and 2 bases from J, with 21 bases between. The V gene's germline CDR1 is LNHDA and CDR2 SQIVND (reference sequence). The CDR3 contains 18 residues. CDR3 DNA sequence: TGTGCCAGTAGTACTGGGTCGGGGGGGCAGGGAGGCAATCAGCCCCAGCATTTT. Amino acids: CASSTGSGGQGGNQPQHF.

The CDR3 DNA is TGTGCCATCAGTGAGTCCGGGTTCTACGAGCAGTACGTC. Translating it yields CAISESGFYEQYV. This chain joins TRBV10-3 and TRBJ2-7; D call uncertain. Trimming took off 0 bases at V and 3 bases at J, with 6 bases between the two ends. CDR3 length: 13 amino acids. In germline, CDR1 is ENHRY, CDR2 SYGVKD.

This chain joins TRBV7-8 and TRBJ1-4; D may be TRBD1 (6 bases). Germline V gives CDR1 SGHVS, CDR2 FQNEAQ. This CDR3 comprises 12 residues. Between the trimmed V and J ends, which lost 5 bases and 8 bases, there was a span of 9 bases. The CDR3 reads CASSPQGEKLFF. CDR3 bases: TGTGCCAGCAGCCCACAGGGAGAAAAACTGTTTTTT. Looking up the rest from reference TRBV7-8 and TRBJ1-4 gives the full variable domain: GAGVSQSPRYKVAKRGQDVALRCDPISGHVSLFWYQQALGQGPEFLTYFQNEAQLDKSGLPSDRFFAERPEGSVSTLKIQRTQQEDSAVYLCASSPQGEKLFFGSGTQLSVL.

The chain couples TRBV28 to TRBJ1-5; 7 bases match TRBD1. The trim removed 6 bases at V and 5 bases at J, leaving 4 bases unmatched. Germline values: CDR1 MDHEN, CDR2 SYDVKM. This CDR3 comprises 13 residues. The CDR3 protein is CASRRQGDQPQHF. The CDR3 region has the DNA TGTGCCAGCAGAAGACAGGGAGATCAGCCCCAGCATTTT.

This chain links TRBV19 with TRBJ1-4; the D is unclear. V dropped 5 bases and J dropped 3 bases, with 10 bases sitting between them. CDR3 length equals 14 residues. Per germline, CDR1 LNHDA and CDR2 SQIVND (reference sequence). CDR3 residues: CASSLNIANEKLFF. In DNA form, the CDR3 reads TGTGCCAGTAGTCTAAATATTGCTAATGAAAAACTGTTTTTT.

J is TRBJ1-5 and V is TRBV23-1; unclear D gene. TRBV23-1 is annotated as an ORF whose role is uncertain. The CDR3 is 12 residues long. The V gene lost 7 bases and the J gene lost 3 bases, with 7 bases spanning the gap. CDR3 protein: CASKRVNQPQHF. The CDR3 region has the DNA TGCGCCAGCAAACGGGTCAATCAGCCCCAGCATTTT.

This clone was seen just once. CDR3 bases: TGCGCCAGCAGCTCCCCGAGGGGAGGCACCGGGGAGCTGTTTTTT. The encoded protein is CASSSPRGGTGELFF. The chain has TRBV5-1 and TRBJ2-2; D is possibly TRBD2 (6 bases). The germline V and J ends were trimmed by 3 bases and 4 bases, with 13 bases remaining between them. This CDR3 spans 15 amino acids. Germline V lookup: CDR1 SGHRS, CDR2 YFSETQ.

In its sample, this clone was seen a few times. The chain couples TRBV5-1 to TRBJ1-2, with a weak D call TRBD1 (5 bases). From germline, CDR1 is SGHRS and CDR2 YFSETQ. Trimming took off 1 base at V and 4 bases at J, with 11 bases between the two ends. CDR3 length: 14 residues. As DNA, the CDR3 is TGCGCCAGCAGCTTGAATTCGGGGGGCTATGGCTACACCTTC. Translation: CASSLNSGGYGYTF.

About this clone itself: In the same sample, other DNA sequences code for this CDR3. The genes are TRBV27 and TRBJ2-4, with TRBD1 as a possible D gene (6 bases). The V gene's germline CDR1 is MNHEY and CDR2 SMNVEV (reference sequence). Trimming pared 4 bases from V and 7 bases from J, leaving 17 bases between. CDR3 length: 15 residues. The CDR3 sequence: CASSSPRQGMNIQYF. CDR3 coding DNA: TGTGCCAGCAGTTCCCCCAGGCAGGGGATGAACATTCAGTACTTC.

V gene TRBV29-1 combines with J gene TRBJ2-7; 7 bases are a match to TRBD2. Germline assignment: CDR1 SQVTM and CDR2 ANQGSEA. There are 11 residues in the CDR3. The ends lost 5 bases at V and 7 bases at J; junction bases unmatched: 5. CDR3 protein: CSVLTAGEQYV. DNA for the CDR3: TGCAGCGTTTTGACAGCGGGAGAGCAGTACGTC.

This chain joins TRBV27 and TRBJ1-4; a weak D match, TRBD1 (6 bases). Trimming left V 5 bases short and J 5 bases short, with 12 bases between. Germline V CDR1 and CDR2: MNHEY, SMNVEV (reference sequence). The CDR3 sequence is 14 residues long. CDR3 DNA: TGTGCCAGCAGTCGGACAGTTAGGAATGAAAAACTGTTTTTT. This gives the protein CASSRTVRNEKLFF.

The chain joins TRBV29-1 to TRBJ2-1, with TRBD1 matching 12 bases. Losses at the gene ends were 7 bases for V and 7 bases for J; bases not matched to a gene: 5. The germline CDR1 and CDR2 sequences are SQVTM and ANQGSEA. There are 13 residues in the CDR3. The CDR3, as DNA: TGCAGCGCCGGGACAGGGGGCGGGAATGAGCAGTTCTTC. Amino acids: CSAGTGGGNEQFF.